This T cell receptor (beta chain) was captured by sequencing in a study of glioma-infiltrating T cells after dendritic cell vaccination (dated by TCRdb to the mid-2010s). Turning to the overall study: A cohort of roughly 15 glioblastoma patients from Phase I and II dendritic cell vaccination trials was included, of whom 9 were newly diagnosed and 6 had recurrent disease. Between the early 2000s and the early 2010s, the patients were given dendritic cell vaccination pulsed with autologous tumor lysate. To make the vaccine, monocyte-derived dendritic cells were cultured for under eight days with IL-4 and GM-CSF and then pulsed overnight with autologous tumor lysate. Patients received three intradermal dendritic cell vaccine injections at biweekly intervals in the arm below the axilla. Tumor-infiltrating lymphocyte content was quantified and tumor and blood repertoires were compared in dendritic cell-vaccinated glioblastoma patients by deep sequencing of TCR beta CDR3 regions. Survival after dendritic cell vaccination was correlated with TCR sequencing metrics, such as TIL content and the overlap between tumor and blood repertoires.

Remarks on this clone: The antigen this receptor binds is unknown. Germline is not matched at one junction end, which may reflect a read error.

Points the paper makes about the study in general: The three-group TCR overlap response model was characterized as speculative, and prospective validation of the model was stated to be required. TCR clonality showed no direct relationship with survival, which suggests that a diverse polyclonal response may be important. The cohort was small and heterogeneous, and full blood and tumor sets were available for few patients, with initial-recurrent tumor pairs available for even fewer patients. After dendritic cell vaccination, a higher estimated pretreatment TIL content predicted longer time to progression and overall survival.

Spanning cysteine to phenylalanine, the CDR3 consists of 11 amino acids. Only the CDR3 region is kept as DNA, spanning 33 bases read in frame from base 1. CDR1 is given as SGHAT and CDR2 as FQNNGV, both from the germline V gene. Patients were selected on the basis of adequate residual fresh-frozen tumor tissue and more than two years of available survival data. Although molecular status otherwise differed among the glioblastoma patients, no patient had an isocitrate dehydrogenase mutation. PBMC were collected before vaccination, two weeks after the third vaccination, and at tumor progression if tumor progression occurred. Genomic DNA was extracted with the Qiagen DNeasy Blood extraction Kit. Using the immunoSEQ assay, TCRB CDR3 regions were amplified from roughly 2.2 micrograms of genomic DNA, or from all available DNA when less than that was on hand. The multiplex PCR relied on 60 forward primers for TCR V beta segments and 13 reverse primers for J beta segments. To estimate reads per starting template, synthetic control templates were spiked into each sample at limiting dilution. Sequencing produced 87 bp reads on the Illumina HiSeq System. In the authors' own workflow: PCR and sequencing errors were removed by a nearest neighbor algorithm that merged closely related sequences. TCR overlap was measured as the percentage of unique tumor TCR beta sequences that were also present in the peripheral blood of the same patient. Drawn from immuneACCESS, this table holds only the in-frame rearrangements with V and J called that TCRdb kept. Clones are partly lost; checked studies trace under half to an unresolved V gene and leave the rest unexplained. That table supplies the V and J calls and clone size; D and trimming were determined from the DNA. This sample gives approximately 82,000 clones in total; approximately 90% of them show up just once. Roughly 3.2% of the sample goes to the ten largest clones.

The TCR originated in a human donor with glioblastoma. This specimen consisted of blood, obtained before dendritic cell vaccination. The chain was built from TRBV11-2 and TRBJ2-1; 9 bases in the junction line up with TRBD1. Here the CDR3 is given as CGSGTGFEQFF. Here is the DNA: TGCGGATCAGGGACAGGGTTTGAGCAGTTCTTC.